The clone carrying this T cell receptor (beta chain) was observed a handful of times. Its antigen is not known. This sample is part of a study of T cell repertoires in cytomegalovirus infection. Across the whole study: Matching HLA type and CMV infection were both indicated by public TCR beta signatures.

General study findings and limits: Ex vivo, HLA-C-restricted CMV-specific TCR beta clonotypes prevailed over the rest of the response.

Deletions cut 7 bases from V and 0 bases from J, with 16 bases between. The CDR3 is 16 residues long. The germline gives CDR1 SNHLY, CDR2 FYNNEI. TCRdb re-called the reads through MiXCR, storing one row per CDR3 protein. This sample has 200,000 to 250,000 distinct CDR3 sequences; approximately 13% occur once, and the top ten carry 1.5% to 2%. The receptor was derived from a human donor in good health (CMV status not recorded). Some clones in this sample may be carry-over from other donors' samples. The sequencing sample was made of PBMCs. The chain employs TRBV2 and TRBJ2-1; tentative D call: TRBD2 (7 bases). CDR3 coding DNA: TGTGCCAGCACCCGGGGGGCAGGTGGCTCCTACAATGAGCAGTTCTTC. Its translation: CASTRGAGGSYNEQFF.